This section outlines one T cell receptor (beta chain) sequence together with its context. Its antigen is not identified. A multiplex PCR was run with 60 Vbeta primers and 13 Jbeta primers. Clones were read by immunoSEQ multiplex PCR, and TCRdb kept only the in-frame ones, dropping some. The sample consists of some 78,000 clones, more than 75% of them appearing once. This sample is part of a study of cytomegalovirus exposure and HLA in healthy donors. With 2 bases clipped from V and 5 bases from J, the junction kept 3 bases outside the gene matches. The germline V gene encodes CDR1 SGHNT and CDR2 YYREEE (reference sequence). The CDR3 has 14 residues. Study-wide findings and caveats: A previous analysis found most TCR beta V segments productive roughly 87% or roughly 30% of the time. There were reportedly fewer N-insertions in an Asian-associated ancestry cluster than the roughly 700-donor mean, in a later analysis.

The sample taken for sequencing was PBMCs. This sequence originates from a woman aged 45-65 years in good health and CMV-seropositive. This chain links TRBV5-4 with TRBJ2-3; 9 nucleotides match TRBD1. DNA of the CDR3: TGTGCCAGCAGCTTTCGACAGGGGGGAGATACGCAGTATTTT. Its protein is CASSFRQGGDTQYF.